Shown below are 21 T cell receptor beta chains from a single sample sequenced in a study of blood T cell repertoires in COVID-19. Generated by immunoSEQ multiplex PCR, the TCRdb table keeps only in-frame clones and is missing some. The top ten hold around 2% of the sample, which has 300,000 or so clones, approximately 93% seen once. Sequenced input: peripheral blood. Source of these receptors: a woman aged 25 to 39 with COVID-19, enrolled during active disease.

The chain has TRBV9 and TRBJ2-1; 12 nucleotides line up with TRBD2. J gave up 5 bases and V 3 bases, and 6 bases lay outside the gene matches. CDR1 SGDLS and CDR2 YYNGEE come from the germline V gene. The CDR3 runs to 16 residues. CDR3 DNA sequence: TGTGCCAGCAGCGGACGACGACTAGCGGGGGACAATGAGCAGTTCTTC. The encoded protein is CASSGRRLAGDNEQFF.

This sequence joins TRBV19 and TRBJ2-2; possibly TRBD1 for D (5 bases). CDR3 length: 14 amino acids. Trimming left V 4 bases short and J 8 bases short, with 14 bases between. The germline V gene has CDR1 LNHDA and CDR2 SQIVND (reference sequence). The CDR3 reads CASSTQGTTGELFF. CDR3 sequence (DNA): TGTGCCAGTAGTACCCAGGGTACTACAGGGGAGCTGTTTTTT. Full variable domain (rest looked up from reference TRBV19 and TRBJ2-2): DGGITQSPKYLFRKEGQNVTLSCEQNLNHDAMYWYRQDPGQGLRLIYYSQIVNDFQKGDIAEGYSVSREKKESFPLTVTSAQKNPTAFYLCASSTQGTTGELFFGEGSRLTVL.

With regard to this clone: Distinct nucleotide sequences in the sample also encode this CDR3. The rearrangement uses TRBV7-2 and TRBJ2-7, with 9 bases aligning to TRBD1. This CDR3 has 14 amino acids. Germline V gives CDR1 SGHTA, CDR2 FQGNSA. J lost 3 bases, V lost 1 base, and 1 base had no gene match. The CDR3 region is CASSLVGQGYEQYF. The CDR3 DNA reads TGTGCCAGCAGCTTAGTGGGACAGGGCTACGAGCAGTACTTC.

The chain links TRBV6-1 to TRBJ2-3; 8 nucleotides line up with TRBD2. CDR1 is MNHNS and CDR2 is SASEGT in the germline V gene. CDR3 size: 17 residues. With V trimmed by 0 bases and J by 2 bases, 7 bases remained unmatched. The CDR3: CASSEAHLAGSTDTQYF. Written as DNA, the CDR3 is TGTGCCAGCAGTGAAGCCCATCTAGCGGGTTCCACAGATACGCAGTATTTT.

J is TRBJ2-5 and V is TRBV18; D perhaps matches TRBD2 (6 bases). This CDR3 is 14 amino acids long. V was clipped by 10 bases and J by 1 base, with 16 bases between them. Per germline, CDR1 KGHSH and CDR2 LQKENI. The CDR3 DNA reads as TGTGCCACCGCAGGTGGCGGGGTCCAAGAGACCCAGTACTTC. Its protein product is CATAGGGVQETQYF.

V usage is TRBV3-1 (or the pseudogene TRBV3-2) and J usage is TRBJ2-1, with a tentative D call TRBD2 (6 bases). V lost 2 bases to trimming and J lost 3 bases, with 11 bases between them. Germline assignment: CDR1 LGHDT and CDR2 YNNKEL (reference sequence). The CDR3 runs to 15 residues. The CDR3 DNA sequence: TGTGCCAGCAGCCAATCCGGGACTCGCTACAATGAGCAGTTCTTC. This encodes CASSQSGTRYNEQFF.

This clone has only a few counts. The CDR3 loop reads CASSQGLAGGRNEQYF. DNA for the CDR3: TGCGCCAGCAGCCAAGGACTAGCGGGAGGCCGGAACGAGCAGTACTTC. This rearrangement joins TRBV4-1 to TRBJ2-7; 13 bases agree with TRBD2. CDR3 length equals 16 residues. V lost 1 base and J lost 5; bases outside the gene matches: 5. Germline lookup yields CDR1 MGHRA and CDR2 YSYEKL.

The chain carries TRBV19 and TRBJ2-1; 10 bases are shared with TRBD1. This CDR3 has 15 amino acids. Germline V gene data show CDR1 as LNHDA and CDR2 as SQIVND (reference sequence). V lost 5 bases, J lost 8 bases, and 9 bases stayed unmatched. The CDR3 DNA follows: TGTGCCAGTAGTGCCCAGGGGGACAGGGGTTATGAGCAGTTCTTC. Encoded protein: CASSAQGDRGYEQFF.

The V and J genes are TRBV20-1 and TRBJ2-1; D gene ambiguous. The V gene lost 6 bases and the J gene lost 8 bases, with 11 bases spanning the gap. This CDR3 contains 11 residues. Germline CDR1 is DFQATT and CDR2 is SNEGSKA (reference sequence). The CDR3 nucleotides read TGCAGTGCCCACCGACGGGATGAGCAGTTCTTC. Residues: CSAHRRDEQFF.

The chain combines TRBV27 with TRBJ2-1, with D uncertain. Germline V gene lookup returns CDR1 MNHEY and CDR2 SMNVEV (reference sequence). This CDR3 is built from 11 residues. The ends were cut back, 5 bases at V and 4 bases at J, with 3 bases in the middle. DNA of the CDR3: TGTGCCAGCAGTGCGTACAATGAGCAGTTCTTC. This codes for CASSAYNEQFF.

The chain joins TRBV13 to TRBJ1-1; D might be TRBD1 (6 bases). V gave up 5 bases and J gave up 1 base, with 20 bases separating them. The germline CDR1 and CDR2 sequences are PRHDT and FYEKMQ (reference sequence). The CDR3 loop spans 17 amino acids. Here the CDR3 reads CASSQTPTGHTNTEAFF. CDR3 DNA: TGTGCCAGCAGCCAGACCCCGACAGGACACACGAACACTGAAGCTTTCTTT.

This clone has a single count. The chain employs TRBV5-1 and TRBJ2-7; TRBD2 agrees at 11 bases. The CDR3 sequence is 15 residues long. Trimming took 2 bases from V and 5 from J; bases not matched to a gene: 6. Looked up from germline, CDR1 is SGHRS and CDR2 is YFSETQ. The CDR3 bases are TGCGCCAGCAGCTTATTACTAGCGGGAGCCAACGAGCAGTACTTC. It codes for CASSLLLAGANEQYF.

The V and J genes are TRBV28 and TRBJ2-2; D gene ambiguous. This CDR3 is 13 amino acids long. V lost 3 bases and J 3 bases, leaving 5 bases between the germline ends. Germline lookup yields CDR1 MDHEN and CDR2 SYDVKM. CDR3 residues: CASSFLDTGELFF. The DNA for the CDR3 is TGTGCCAGCAGTTTTTTAGACACCGGGGAGCTGTTTTTT.

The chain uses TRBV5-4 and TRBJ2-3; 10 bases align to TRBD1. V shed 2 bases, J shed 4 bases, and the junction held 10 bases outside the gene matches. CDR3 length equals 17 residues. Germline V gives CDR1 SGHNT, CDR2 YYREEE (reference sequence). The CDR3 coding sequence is TGTGCCAGCAGCTTAACGCCGGGACAGGGGAGGGCAGATACGCAGTATTTT. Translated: CASSLTPGQGRADTQYF.

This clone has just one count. The CDR3 here is CASSPDSGDQPQHF. The CDR3 coding sequence is TGCGCCAGCAGCCCGGACAGTGGGGATCAGCCCCAGCATTTT. The V and J genes are TRBV5-1 and TRBJ1-5, with D possibly being TRBD1 (6 bases). The germline V and J ends were trimmed by 4 bases and 5 bases, with 13 bases remaining between them. Looked up from germline, CDR1 is SGHRS and CDR2 is YFSETQ. The CDR3 is 14 residues long.

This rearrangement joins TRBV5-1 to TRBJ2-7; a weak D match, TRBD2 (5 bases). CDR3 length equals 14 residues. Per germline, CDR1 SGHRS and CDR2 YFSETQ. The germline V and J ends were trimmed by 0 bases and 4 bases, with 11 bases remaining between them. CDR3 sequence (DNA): TGCGCCAGCAGCTTGGCCGGGGAACTTTACGAGCAGTACTTC. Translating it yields CASSLAGELYEQYF.

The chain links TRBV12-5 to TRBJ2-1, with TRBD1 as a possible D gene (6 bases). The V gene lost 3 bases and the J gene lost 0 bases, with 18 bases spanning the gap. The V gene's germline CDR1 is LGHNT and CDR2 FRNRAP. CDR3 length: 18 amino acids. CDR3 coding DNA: TGTGCTAGTGGTTTTCTGCTCGAGGCGGACAGCTCCTACAATGAGCAGTTCTTC. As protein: CASGFLLEADSSYNEQFF.

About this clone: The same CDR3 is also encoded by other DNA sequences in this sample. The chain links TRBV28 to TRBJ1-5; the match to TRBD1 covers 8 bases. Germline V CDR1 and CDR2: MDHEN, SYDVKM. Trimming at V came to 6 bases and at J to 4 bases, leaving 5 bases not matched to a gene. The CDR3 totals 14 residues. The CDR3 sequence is CASRPDRGNQPQHF. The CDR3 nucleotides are TGTGCCAGCAGACCCGACAGGGGTAATCAGCCCCAGCATTTT.

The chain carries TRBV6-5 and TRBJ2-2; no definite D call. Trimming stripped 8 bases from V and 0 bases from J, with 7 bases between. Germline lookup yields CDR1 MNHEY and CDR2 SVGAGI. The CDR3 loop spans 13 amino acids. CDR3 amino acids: CASHASNTGELFF. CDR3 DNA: TGTGCCAGCCACGCGTCGAACACCGGGGAGCTGTTTTTT.

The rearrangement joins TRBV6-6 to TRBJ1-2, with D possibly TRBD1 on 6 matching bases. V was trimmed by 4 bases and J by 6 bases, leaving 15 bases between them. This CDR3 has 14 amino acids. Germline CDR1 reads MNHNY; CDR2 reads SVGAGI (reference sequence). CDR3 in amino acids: CASSLTGPSDGYTF. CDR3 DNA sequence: TGTGCCAGCAGTTTGACAGGACCTTCCGATGGCTACACCTTC.

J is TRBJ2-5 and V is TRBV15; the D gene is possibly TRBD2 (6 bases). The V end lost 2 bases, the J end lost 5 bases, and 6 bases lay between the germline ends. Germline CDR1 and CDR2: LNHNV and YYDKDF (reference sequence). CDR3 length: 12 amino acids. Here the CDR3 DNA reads TGTGCCACCAGCAGACGGGGGGAGACCCAGTACTTC. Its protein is CATSRRGETQYF. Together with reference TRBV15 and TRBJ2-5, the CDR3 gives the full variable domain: DAMVIQNPRYQVTQFGKPVTLSCSQTLNHNVMYWYQQKSSQAPKLLFHYYDKDFNNEADTPDNFQSRRPNTSFCFLDIRSPGLGDTAMYLCATSRRGETQYFGPGTRLLVL.